The sequence of this TCR beta chain was determined in a study of monozygotic twins with inflammatory bowel disease (dated by TCRdb to about 2019). For the wider study: A total of about 28 monozygotic twin pairs were included in the full study, comprising nine German pairs (four IBD-concordant, five IBD-discordant) and 19 IBD-discordant Danish pairs. Within discordant pairs, disease-associated traits were sought mainly by comparing IBD patients with their genetically identical healthy co-twins. Each individual had, on average, about 151 000 unique TCRalpha sequences and 181 000 unique TCRbeta sequences available for analysis. General conclusions and limits of the study: Differing immunosuppressive treatments among patients may have added background noise and inter-individual variability to the repertoires. No single strong signal or clonotype linked to IBD turned up in the results, so the idea that one exists was not supported. Measured by the inverse Simpson index, TCRbeta repertoire diversity was lower in IBD patients than in their healthy co-twins. Repertoire similarity did not differ between concordant and discordant twins, possibly due to limited statistical power. IBD patients shared fewer clonotypes with other individuals than healthy twins did, most markedly in patients showing signs of disease activity. Different T cell subtypes could not be distinguished in the analysis.

About this clonotype: The antigen it binds to is not known.

From each donor, an approximately 2.6 ml peripheral blood sample was collected into PAXgene tubes and kept at -80 degrees C. Total RNA was isolated from whole blood with the PAXgene blood miRNA kit on an automated QIAcube, without T cell sorting. Peripheral blood from monozygotic twin pairs who were concordant or discordant for inflammatory bowel disease underwent deep TCRalpha and TCRbeta repertoire profiling using unique molecular barcoding. Smoking habits were recorded for all twin pairs, and individuals were classified as current, former or never smokers. Library preparation was by 5' RACE. The input for every TCR library was approximately 3,500 ng of total RNA. For each sample, cDNA synthesis was carried out in eight separate reactions using SMARTScribe reverse transcriptase. Unique molecular identifiers containing a 6-nucleotide sample barcode were introduced through template switching during cDNA synthesis. TCRalpha and TCRbeta cDNA was amplified in two nested PCRs of about 16 and 10 cycles, and bead purification was carried out after each PCR. Before amplification, the cDNA was treated with uracil DNA-glycosylase and purified using the QIAquick PCR purification kit. The second PCR added Illumina TruSeq-compatible adapters along with sample-specific barcodes. Library quality and concentration were assessed using TapeStation and Qubit, and 5 to 6 ng of each library was pooled. Sequencing of the pooled libraries was done on an Illumina HiSeq2500 single-index Rapid Run using custom sequencing primers and 2 x 100 bp reads. Per the source publication's procedure: MiGEC version 1.2.6 was used for UMI-based consensus assembly, which corrected PCR and sequencing errors. V(D)J alignment, clonotype assembly and CDR3 extraction were performed with MiXCR version 2.1.1. Gene usage, clonotype sharing and MAIT/NKT TCR abundance were normalised by analysing the top 1000, 10 000 and 20 000 clonotypes per sample. Diversity was computed as the inverse Simpson index with the vegan R package after downsampling to 27 000 UMIs. Paired Mann-Whitney U tests were applied to discordant twin pairs, and Benjamini-Hochberg correction was used for multiple testing. TCRdb reprocessed the reads and lists each CDR3 protein sequence as a single entry, with no DNA. These V and J calls are TCRdb output, not the study's own analysis. The sample's records list about 160,000 distinct CDR3 sequences. The leading ten clones occupy approximately 7.4% of the sample.

This TCR derives from a human donor with ulcerative colitis or Crohn's disease, or a healthy co-twin of an affected twin (not recorded which). Source material: blood.

The CDR3 amino acid sequence is: CASSPGSPGEETQYF. The sequence is built from TRBV7-3 and TRBJ2-5; as DNA is missing, the TRBD1 call by TCRdb cannot be tested. CDR1 is given as SGHTA and CDR2 as FQGTGA, both from the germline V gene. From cysteine to phenylalanine, the CDR3 is 15 amino acids long. No DNA accompanies this entry.